The 14 T cell receptor beta chains listed next were all sequenced from one sample in a study of metastatic and nonmetastatic thyroid tumors. TCRdb reprocessed the PCR reads via MiXCR. The top ten hold 20% to 25% of the sample, which has 65,000 or so clones, less than 5% seen once. Not a single patient had been given any form of treatment at any point before undergoing thyroid surgery. The sample taken for sequencing was blood. These TCRs come from a female donor with papillary thyroid cancer or a benign thyroid nodule (not recorded which). Some clones in this sample may be carry-over from other donors' samples.

This clone was counted a few times. This may come from a read error, since a much larger clone is one base off. The V gene is TRBV5-4, the J gene TRBJ2-2; D may be TRBD1 (6 bases). CDR1 and CDR2 (germline): SGHNT, YYREEE (reference sequence). CDR3 length equals 13 residues. V dropped 5 bases and J dropped 5 bases, with 10 bases sitting between them. CDR3 amino acids: CASRRTVTGELFF. CDR3 DNA: TGTGCCAGCAGAAGGACAGTAACCGGGGAGCTGTTTTTT.

This clone has at least ten counts. This sequence joins TRBV6-1 and TRBJ1-1, with D hard to call. The CDR3 consists of 11 residues. Germline V lookup: CDR1 MNHNS, CDR2 SASEGT. V was cut by 10 bases and J by 5 bases, with 11 bases left in between. The CDR3 protein is CATTARTEAFF. Here the CDR3 DNA reads TGTGCCACAACGGCCCGGACTGAAGCTTTCTTT.

There are many counts of this clone. CDR3 sequence: CASSQNRGSSGANVLTF. CDR3 bases: TGTGCCAGCAGCCAGAACAGGGGTTCCTCTGGGGCCAACGTCCTGACTTTC. The rearrangement joins TRBV7-9 to TRBJ2-6; 7 bases match TRBD1. The CDR3 spans 17 residues. V was pared by 5 bases and J by 0 bases, with 7 bases of the junction left unmatched. Germline CDR1 is SEHNR and CDR2 is FQNEAQ (reference sequence).

Many counts were recorded for this clone. This sequence joins TRBV6-1 and TRBJ2-1; 10 bases agree with TRBD2. With 11 bases clipped from V and 6 bases from J, the junction kept 10 bases outside the gene matches. The CDR3 is 14 amino acids. Per germline, CDR1 MNHNS and CDR2 SASEGT. CDR3 sequence: CASRFGTSANEQFF. The CDR3 region has the DNA TGTGCCTCCAGGTTTGGGACTAGCGCCAATGAGCAGTTCTTC.

This clone was seen repeatedly, ten times or more. This chain joins TRBV18 and TRBJ1-2; D unclear. The germline gives CDR1 KGHSH, CDR2 LQKENI. The CDR3 is 15 residues long. Trimming cost V 3 bases and J 3 bases, with 14 bases left between them. The CDR3 here is CASSPALWGDYGYTF. CDR3 sequence (DNA): TGTGCCAGCTCACCCGCTCTATGGGGTGACTATGGCTACACCTTC. The variable domain in full, with the rest retrieved from reference TRBV18 and TRBJ1-2, is NAGVMQNPRHLVRRRGQEARLRCSPMKGHSHVYWYRQLPEEGLKFMVYLQKENIIDESGMPKERFSAEFPKEGPSILRIQQVVRGDSAAYFCASSPALWGDYGYTFGSGTRLTVV.

This clone was detected many times. The chain carries TRBV20-1 and TRBJ2-7, with D maybe TRBD1 (6 bases). The V gene's germline CDR1 is DFQATT and CDR2 SNEGSKA (reference sequence). This CDR3 region has 15 residues. Trimming left V 6 bases short and J 3 bases short, with 21 bases between. As DNA, the CDR3 is TGCAGTGCCGGGGACAAAAGTCGGTTTCTCTACGAGCAGTACTTC. Protein product: CSAGDKSRFLYEQYF.

V usage is TRBV28 and J usage is TRBJ2-7; D uncertain. The CDR3 length is 11 residues. V was clipped by 8 bases and J by 10 bases, with 15 bases between them. Germline V gene sequence: CDR1 MDHEN, CDR2 SYDVKM. The CDR3 DNA is TGTGCCAGCGTCCCTCATGGCGGTCAGTACTTC. This encodes CASVPHGGQYF. Supplemented by reference TRBV28 and TRBJ2-7, the full variable domain reads DVKVTQSSRYLVKRTGEKVFLECVQDMDHENMFWYRQDPGLGLRLIYFSYDVKMKEKGDIPEGYSVSREKKERFSLILESASTNQTSMYLCASVPHGGQYFGPGTRLTVT.

This clone has at least ten counts. The chain uses TRBV28 and TRBJ1-1, with D tentatively TRBD1 (6 bases). The germline V and J ends were trimmed by 10 bases and 2 bases, with 11 bases remaining between them. There are 12 residues in the CDR3. Germline CDR1 reads MDHEN; CDR2 reads SYDVKM. For the CDR3, the DNA is TGTGCCATACGGACAGACAACACTGAAGCTTTCTTT. It encodes CAIRTDNTEAFF.

Ten or more counts support this clone. J is TRBJ2-1 and V is TRBV19; D gene ambiguous. Germline CDR1 reads LNHDA; CDR2 reads SQIVND (reference sequence). V was trimmed by 4 bases and J by 4 bases, leaving 11 bases between them. The CDR3 is 14 amino acids. CDR3 nucleotide sequence: TGTGCCAGTAGTAACGGCGGAACTTACAATGAGCAGTTCTTC. Encoded protein: CASSNGGTYNEQFF. Combining the CDR3 with reference TRBV19 and TRBJ2-1 gives the whole variable domain DGGITQSPKYLFRKEGQNVTLSCEQNLNHDAMYWYRQDPGQGLRLIYYSQIVNDFQKGDIAEGYSVSREKKESFPLTVTSAQKNPTAFYLCASSNGGTYNEQFFGPGTRLTVL.

This clone was seen more than once but under ten times. The rearrangement links TRBV5-1 to TRBJ2-7, with D possibly TRBD1 on 6 matching bases. The CDR3 has 15 amino acids. V was pared by 3 bases and J by 3 bases, with 16 bases between. CDR1 and CDR2 from the germline V gene are SGHRS and YFSETQ. The CDR3 DNA reads TGCGCCAGCAGCTCCCCCCCGGGACAAGACTACGAGCAGTACTTC. This encodes CASSSPPGQDYEQYF. Full variable domain (rest looked up from reference TRBV5-1 and TRBJ2-7): KAGVTQTPRYLIKTRGQQVTLSCSPISGHRSVSWYQQTPGQGLQFLFEYFSETQRNKGNFPGRFSGRQFSNSRSEMNVSTLELGDSALYLCASSSPPGQDYEQYFGPGTRLTVT.

This clone was seen only a few times. Other DNA sequences from this sample encode an identical CDR3 as well. The chain uses TRBV14 and TRBJ2-1; no clear D. The V gene lost 6 bases and the J gene lost 7 bases, with 13 bases spanning the gap. The V gene's germline CDR1 is SGHDN and CDR2 FVKESK. The CDR3 spans 13 residues. The CDR3 here is CASRSGNGNEQFF. The CDR3 bases are TGTGCCAGCAGGTCAGGAAACGGAAATGAGCAGTTCTTC.

This clone was observed at least ten times. The gene calls are TRBV27 and TRBJ1-1; 10 positions match TRBD1. V was pared by 5 bases and J by 1 base, with 4 bases of the junction left unmatched. The CDR3 covers 15 residues. Germline V gives CDR1 MNHEY, CDR2 SMNVEV (reference sequence). CDR3 protein: CASSTRQGANTEAFF. Written as DNA, the CDR3 is TGTGCCAGCAGTACTCGACAGGGGGCGAACACTGAAGCTTTCTTT.

Concerning this clone: A much larger clone differs from this one at a single base, so this may be a read error. V and J are TRBV15 and TRBJ2-6, with 10 bases aligning to TRBD1. CDR3 length: 15 residues. Germline V lookup: CDR1 LNHNV, CDR2 YYDKDF (reference sequence). The CDR3 protein is CATKTGGNGSNILTF. CDR3 coding DNA: TGTGCCACCAAGACAGGGGGCAATGGGTCCAACATCCTGACTTTC. Based on the CDR3 plus reference TRBV15 and TRBJ2-6, the full variable domain is DAMVIQNPRYQVTQFGKPVTLSCSQTLNHNVMYWYQQKSSQAPKLLFHYYDKDFNNEADTPDNFQSRRPNTSFCFLDIRSPGLGDTAMYLCATKTGGNGSNILTFGAGSRLTVL.

This clone was seen repeatedly, ten times or more. The V and J genes are TRBV12-5 and TRBJ2-6; 16 bases are a match to TRBD2. V shed 1 base, J shed 5 bases, and the junction held 11 bases outside the gene matches. Germline loops: CDR1 LGHNT, CDR2 FRNRAP. CDR3 size: 21 residues. CDR3 region: CASGLAPWGLAGGGRANVLTF. For the CDR3, the DNA is TGTGCTAGTGGTTTGGCACCTTGGGGACTAGCGGGAGGGGGTCGGGCCAACGTCCTGACTTTC.